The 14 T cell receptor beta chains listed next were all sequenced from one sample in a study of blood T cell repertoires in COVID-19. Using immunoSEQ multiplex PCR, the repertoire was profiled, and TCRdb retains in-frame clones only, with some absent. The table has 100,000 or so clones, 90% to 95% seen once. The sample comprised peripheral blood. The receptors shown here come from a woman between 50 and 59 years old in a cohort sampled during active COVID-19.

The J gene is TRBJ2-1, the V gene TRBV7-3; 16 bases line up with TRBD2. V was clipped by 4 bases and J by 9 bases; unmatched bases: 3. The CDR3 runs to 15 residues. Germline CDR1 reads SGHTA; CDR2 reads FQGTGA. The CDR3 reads CASSSGLAGGFEQFF. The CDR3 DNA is TGTGCCAGCAGCTCGGGACTAGCGGGAGGGTTTGAGCAGTTCTTC.

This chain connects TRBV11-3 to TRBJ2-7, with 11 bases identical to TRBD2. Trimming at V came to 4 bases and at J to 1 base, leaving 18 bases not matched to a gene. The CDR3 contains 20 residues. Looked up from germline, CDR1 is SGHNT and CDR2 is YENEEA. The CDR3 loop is CASSSSGGGLAGVNSYEQYF. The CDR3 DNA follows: TGTGCCAGCAGCTCTAGTGGGGGCGGACTAGCGGGCGTTAATTCCTACGAGCAGTACTTC.

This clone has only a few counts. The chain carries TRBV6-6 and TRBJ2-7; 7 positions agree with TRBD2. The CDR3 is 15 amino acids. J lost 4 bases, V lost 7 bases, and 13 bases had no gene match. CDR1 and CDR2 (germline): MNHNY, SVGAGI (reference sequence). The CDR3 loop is CASTPRGGGPYEQYF. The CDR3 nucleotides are TGTGCCAGCACTCCGCGTGGGGGAGGGCCGTACGAGCAGTACTTC.

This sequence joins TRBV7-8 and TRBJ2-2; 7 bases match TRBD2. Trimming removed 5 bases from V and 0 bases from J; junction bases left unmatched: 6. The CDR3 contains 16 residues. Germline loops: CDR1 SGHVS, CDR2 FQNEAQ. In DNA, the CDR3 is TGTGCCAGCAGCCAGCGGGACCCAACGAACACCGGGGAGCTGTTTTTT. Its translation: CASSQRDPTNTGELFF.

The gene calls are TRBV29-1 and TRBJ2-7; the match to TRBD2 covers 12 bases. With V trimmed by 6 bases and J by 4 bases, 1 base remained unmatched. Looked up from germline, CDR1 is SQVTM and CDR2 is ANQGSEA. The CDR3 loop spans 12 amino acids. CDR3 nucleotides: TGCAGCGTAGGGACTAGCGGGTACGAGCAGTACTTC. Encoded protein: CSVGTSGYEQYF.

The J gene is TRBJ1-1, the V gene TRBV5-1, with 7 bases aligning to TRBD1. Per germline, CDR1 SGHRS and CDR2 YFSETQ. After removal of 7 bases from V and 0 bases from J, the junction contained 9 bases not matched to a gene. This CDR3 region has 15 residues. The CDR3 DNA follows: TGCGCCAGCGCTCGTCAGGGGGGCGTGAACACTGAAGCTTTCTTT. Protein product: CASARQGGVNTEAFF.

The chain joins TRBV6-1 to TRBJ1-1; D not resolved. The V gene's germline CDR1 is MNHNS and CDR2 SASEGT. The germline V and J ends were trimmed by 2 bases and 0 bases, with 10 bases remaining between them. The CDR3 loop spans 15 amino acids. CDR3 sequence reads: CASSESLGLNTEAFF. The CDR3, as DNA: TGTGCCAGCAGTGAATCCCTAGGATTGAACACTGAAGCTTTCTTT.

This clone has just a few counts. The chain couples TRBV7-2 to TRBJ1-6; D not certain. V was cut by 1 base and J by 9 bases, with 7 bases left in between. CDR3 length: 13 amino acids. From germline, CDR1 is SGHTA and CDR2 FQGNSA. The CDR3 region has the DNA TGTGCCAGCAGCTTAGATCGGAGTTCACCCCTCCACTTT. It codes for CASSLDRSSPLHF.

CDR3 residues: CASSIIAGGARLEYF. CDR3 nucleotides: TGTGCCAGTAGTATAATAGCGGGAGGAGCCCGCTTGGAGTACTTC. J is TRBJ2-7 and V is TRBV19; 10 nucleotides line up with TRBD2. Germline loops: CDR1 LNHDA, CDR2 SQIVND (reference sequence). Trimming at V came to 2 bases and at J to 11 bases, leaving 12 bases not matched to a gene. CDR3 length: 15 residues.

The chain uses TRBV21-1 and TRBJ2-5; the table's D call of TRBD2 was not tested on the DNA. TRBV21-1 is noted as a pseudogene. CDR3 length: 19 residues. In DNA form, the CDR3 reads TGTGCCAGCAGCAACACCCAGGCCACCCCGCGGGGCGGCCGGGGGACCCAGTACTTC. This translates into CASSNTQATPRGGRGTQYF.

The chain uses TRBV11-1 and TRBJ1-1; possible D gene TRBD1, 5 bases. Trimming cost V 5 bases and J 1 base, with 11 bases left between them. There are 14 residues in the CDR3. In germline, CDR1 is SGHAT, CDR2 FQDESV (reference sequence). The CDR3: CASSPQQGNTEAFF. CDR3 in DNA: TGTGCCAGCAGCCCCCAGCAGGGGAACACTGAAGCTTTCTTT.

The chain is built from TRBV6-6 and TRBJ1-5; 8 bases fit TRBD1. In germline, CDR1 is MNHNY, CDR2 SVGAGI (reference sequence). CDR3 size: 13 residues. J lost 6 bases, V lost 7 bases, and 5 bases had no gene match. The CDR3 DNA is TGTGCCAGCACCGGGACAGGCGTTCAGCCCCAGCATTTT. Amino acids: CASTGTGVQPQHF.

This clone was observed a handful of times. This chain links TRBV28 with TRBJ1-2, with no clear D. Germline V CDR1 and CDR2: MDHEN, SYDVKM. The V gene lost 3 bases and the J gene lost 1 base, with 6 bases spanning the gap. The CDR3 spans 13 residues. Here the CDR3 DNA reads TGTGCCAGCAGTTTCCGGGGTAACTATGGCTACACCTTC. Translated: CASSFRGNYGYTF.

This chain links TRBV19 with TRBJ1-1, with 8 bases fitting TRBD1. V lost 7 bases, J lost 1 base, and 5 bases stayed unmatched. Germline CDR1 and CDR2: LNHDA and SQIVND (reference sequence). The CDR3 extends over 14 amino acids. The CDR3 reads CASNFGTGNTEAFF. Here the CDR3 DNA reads TGTGCCAGTAATTTCGGGACAGGGAACACTGAAGCTTTCTTT. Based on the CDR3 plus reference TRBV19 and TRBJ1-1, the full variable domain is DGGITQSPKYLFRKEGQNVTLSCEQNLNHDAMYWYRQDPGQGLRLIYYSQIVNDFQKGDIAEGYSVSREKKESFPLTVTSAQKNPTAFYLCASNFGTGNTEAFFGQGTRLTVV.